The rows below give T cell receptor beta chains drawn from one sample of a study of cytomegalovirus exposure and HLA in healthy donors. Sequenced by immunoSEQ multiplex PCR; TCRdb stores in-frame clones only, minus some. The sample records 90,000 or so clones, approximately 81% being singletons. Material: PBMCs. Receptor source: a man younger than 35 in good health and CMV-seropositive. The CDR3 runs from the conserved cysteine through the conserved F or W. The D gene is left open where the match is weak. Part of the rows lack a size; the others show once, few, many or a class for expanded clones.

clone size,D gene,J gene,V gene,CDR3 DNA,CDR3 protein
-,-,TRBJ2-5,TRBV28,TGTGCCAGCAGCCTCCAAGAGAGCCAGTACTTC,CASSLQESQYF
-,TRBD1,TRBJ2-3,TRBV6-1,TGTGCCAGCGAGAATGGACAGGGGGATACGCAGTATTTT,CASENGQGDTQYF
-,TRBD2,TRBJ2-1,TRBV27,TGTGCCAGCAGTTCGGGACTAGTGGTTAGCAATGAGCAGTTCTTC,CASSSGLVVSNEQFF
-,TRBD1,TRBJ1-4,TRBV7-9,TGTGCCAGCAGCTTCCAGGGGGAACAGGAAAAACTGTTTTTT,CASSFQGEQEKLFF
-,-,TRBJ1-2,TRBV7-8,TGTGCCAGCACCCCCGGGGGGCTAGGAAACTATGGCTACACCTTC,CASTPGGLGNYGYTF
-,-,TRBJ2-7,TRBV30,TGTGCCTGGAGTGTAGGAGGGGGCTTCGTTTACGAGCAGTACTTC,CAWSVGGGFVYEQYF
-,TRBD1,TRBJ1-5,TRBV28,TGTGCCAGCAGTACCTGGGACAGGAATAGCAATCAGCCCCAGCATTTT,CASSTWDRNSNQPQHF
-,TRBD1,TRBJ2-7,TRBV13,TGTGCCAGCAGCCCATCCGGGACAGGGGACTACGAGCAGTACTTC,CASSPSGTGDYEQYF
-,-,TRBJ2-2,TRBV7-9,TGTGCCAGCAGCTCAGACAGTGGGGCGGCCGGGGAGCTGTTTTTT,CASSSDSGAAGELFF
-,-,TRBJ1-5,TRBV5-1,TGCGCCAGCAGCTTGGGGTCTGGAGATCAGCCCCAGCATTTT,CASSLGSGDQPQHF
-,-,TRBJ1-1,TRBV27,TGTGCCTGCCTCGGACTCGGTGAAGCTTTCTTT,CACLGLGEAFF
-,-,TRBJ2-1,TRBV19,TGTGCCAGTAGTATGGAGGGGGCGGCTTACAATGAGCAGTTCTTC,CASSMEGAAYNEQFF
-,-,TRBJ1-1,TRBV6-5,TGTGCCAGCCGTGACAGGTACACTGAAGCTTTCTTT,CASRDRYTEAFF
large,-,TRBJ1-2,TRBV19,TGTGCCAGTAGTAGAGCGTGGACAGAGGCGAACTATGGCTACACCTTC,CASSRAWTEANYGYTF
-,TRBD2,TRBJ2-3,TRBV13,TGTGCCAGCAGCTTACGACTAGCGGGAGGGGGCACAGATACGCAGTATTTT,CASSLRLAGGGTDTQYF
-,-,TRBJ1-2,TRBV28,TGTGCCAGCAGTTTAGGGGGCGACAGAAGAGGCTACACCTTC,CASSLGGDRRGYTF
-,-,TRBJ1-1,TRBV7-9,TGTGCCAGCAGTCGACATAACACTGAAGCTTTCTTT,CASSRHNTEAFF
few,-,TRBJ1-5,TRBV7-9,TGTGCCAGCAGCACCCCGGAGGGGAATCAGCCCCAGCATTTT,CASSTPEGNQPQHF
few,-,TRBJ1-2,TRBV7-9,TGTGCCAGCAGCCCCTCGGGAGGGATCGCGGGTGGCTACACCTTC,CASSPSGGIAGGYTF
few,-,TRBJ2-2,TRBV6-5,TGTGCCAGCAGCCGGGGAGGAGGGGAGCTGTTTTTT,CASSRGGGELFF
-,TRBD1,TRBJ2-7,TRBV10-3,TGTGCCATCAGGACCGAAGACAGGGCCACCTACGAGCAGTACTTC,CAIRTEDRATYEQYF
-,TRBD2,TRBJ2-1,TRBV30,TGTGCCTGGAGTGTACTAGCGGGATGGGATGAGCAGTTCTTC,CAWSVLAGWDEQFF
-,-,TRBJ2-1,TRBV6-1,TGTGCCAGCAGTGGCAGGCCGAATGAGCAGTTCTTC,CASSGRPNEQFF
-,TRBD2,TRBJ2-1,TRBV11-2,TGTGCCAGCAGCTTAGAGCCGGGACTAGCGGGAGTTGCTTACAATGAGCAGTTCTTC,CASSLEPGLAGVAYNEQFF
-,TRBD1,TRBJ1-4,TRBV28,TGTGCCAGCAGAACCGGGACAGCTAATGAAAAACTGTTTTTT,CASRTGTANEKLFF
-,-,TRBJ2-3,TRBV6-5,TGTGCCAGCAGCCTAACCCGGGGAGATACGCAGTATTTT,CASSLTRGDTQYF
few,-,TRBJ2-7,TRBV7-9,TGTGCCAGCAGTGAGTGGGGGGACCTCTACGAGCAGTACTTC,CASSEWGDLYEQYF
-,TRBD1,TRBJ1-3,TRBV5-6,TGTGCCAGCAGCGCCCGACAGGGGGCGCCTGGAAACACCATATATTTT,CASSARQGAPGNTIYF
-,-,TRBJ1-1,TRBV5-4,TGTGCCAGCAGCTGGGGGGTTAACACTGAAGCTTTCTTT,CASSWGVNTEAFF
-,-,TRBJ2-1,TRBV7-9,TGTGCCAGCAGCCCGTCGGGTATGGTTTGGGATGAGCAGTTCTTC,CASSPSGMVWDEQFF
-,-,TRBJ1-3,TRBV12-5,TGTGCTAGTGGGGCCCAGACAGTCTCTGGAAACACCATATATTTT,CASGAQTVSGNTIYF
-,TRBD1,TRBJ1-2,TRBV14,TGTGCCAGCAGCTATACTACCCGGGACAGGGGATGTAACTATGGCTACACCTTC,CASSYTTRDRGCNYGYTF
few,TRBD2,TRBJ2-1,TRBV13,TGTGCCAGCAGCTTAGTTGGGCTAGCGGGAGTCCTTGAGCAGTTCTTC,CASSLVGLAGVLEQFF
-,TRBD2,TRBJ2-5,TRBV2,TGTGCCAGCAGTGATGATAGCGGGAGGCTGGAGACCCAGTACTTC,CASSDDSGRLETQYF
-,TRBD1,TRBJ2-1,TRBV4-2,TGTGCCAGCAGCCAGGCTCCGGGACAGTACAATGAGCAGTTCTTC,CASSQAPGQYNEQFF
-,-,TRBJ1-2,TRBV29-1,TGCAGCGTTGAAGAACGGGCCCTCAGGGGAGGCTACACCTTC,CSVEERALRGGYTF
-,TRBD2,TRBJ2-1,TRBV5-5,TGTGCCAGCAGCTTGGGATCCCCGGGACTAGCGGCTAATGAGCAGTTCTTC,CASSLGSPGLAANEQFF
-,TRBD2,TRBJ2-2,TRBV2,TGTGCCAGCAGTGAGTCGACTAGCGGGATGAACACCGGGGAGCTGTTTTTT,CASSESTSGMNTGELFF
-,-,TRBJ1-4,TRBV27,TGTGCCAGCAGTGAACAGGGTTGGGAAAAACTGTTTTTT,CASSEQGWEKLFF
-,-,TRBJ2-7,TRBV9,TGTGCCAGCAGCGTACGGGACTCTTCGGAGCCCGAGCAGTACTTC,CASSVRDSSEPEQYF
-,TRBD1,TRBJ2-1,TRBV9,TGTGCCAGCAGCGGGGAGGGGCCGGGACAGGGATTTGCGGGCTACAATGAGCAGTTCTTC,CASSGEGPGQGFAGYNEQFF